These T cell receptor beta chains were read from a single sample in a study of cytomegalovirus exposure and HLA in healthy donors. Produced via immunoSEQ multiplex PCR; TCRdb's table is partial and in-frame only. The repertoire holds 190,000 or so clones, with around 86% as singletons. Material for sequencing was PBMCs. These receptors came from a man aged 45 to 65 in good health and CMV-seronegative. CDR3s include the opening cysteine and the closing phenylalanine or tryptophan.

V | CDR3
TRBV7-9 | CASSLRASYEQYF
TRBV5-1 | CASSLGLAGGLYEQYF
TRBV5-1 | CASSLALLAGNEQFF
TRBV12-1 | CASSFPTQLNYGYTF
TRBV4-2 | CASSQDPGQQETQYF
TRBV19 | CASSVLSDSYEQYF
TRBV5-1 | CASSLETAYEQYF
TRBV7-2 | CASSLGWQGASWAKNIQYF
TRBV6-5 | CASRPWTEYGYTF
TRBV7-9 | CASSLDLGAEAFF
TRBV25-1 | CASSGSTGLLGTQYF
TRBV6-5 | CASSYGAARLPQHF
TRBV7-2 | CASNPGQGNYNEQFF
TRBV4-3 | CASSHSQGLGGNTIYF
TRBV2 | CASSVLFSGANVLTF
TRBV7-9 | CASSSTRAETQYF
TRBV15 | CATSPRQGSYEQYF
TRBV6-5 | CASSYTPGQVNTEAFF
TRBV6-5 | CASRSGQGFNQPQHF
TRBV29-1 | CSVDGQSQETQYF
TRBV15 | CATSKQGVEETQYF
TRBV7-6 | CASSAGQGAYYGYTF
TRBV6-1 | CASREASSGANVLTF
TRBV15 | CATSSFWGGRAQNEQFF
TRBV19 | CASSISGYTATDTQYF
TRBV6-1 | CATSYTGELFF
TRBV4-2 | CASSQEASGRREQYF
TRBV19 | CASSSRRDRGEKLFF
TRBV5-1 | CASSLEGQSNQPQHF
TRBV7-2 | CASSLDRGPYEQYF
TRBV27 | CASPPFLAGGCYEQYF
TRBV28 | CASRGQGEASTIYF
TRBV7-9 | CASSFKEWGEQETQYF
TRBV7-3 | CASSQRGLLGLAGDNEQFF
TRBV19 | CASSIDGTGGAWPPEAFF
TRBV7-9 | CASSSSSGGAQYF
TRBV7-2 | CASSPEGGFGNTIYF
TRBV9 | CASSVGLAEITDTQYF
TRBV6-1 | CASRNGQGSYEQYF
TRBV5-6 | CASSLDGQYTQYF
TRBV11-3 | CASSLPRDRGGGELFF
TRBV5-1 | CASSVTGGPSTDTQYF
TRBV7-9 | CASSFDGRSLEQYF